Detailed here is one TCR beta chain. Authors' analysis steps: Amplifying reference gene primers gave estimates of nucleated cell counts. Repertoires were generated with immunoSEQ multiplex PCR, while TCRdb's copy carries only in-frame clones and drops some. Clone size and the V and J calls come from that table; the DNA yielded D and trimming. The repertoire consists of some 98,000 clones, with 80% occurring once and the leading ten covering 15% to 20%. This sample is part of a study of blood T cell repertoires in COVID-19. Study as a whole: PBMCs, B-cell-depleted T cells, or T cells were the source of the cDNA or gDNA that made up the material.

The CDR3 is made up of 15 amino acids. The germline CDR1 and CDR2 sequences are SGHKS and YYEKEE (reference sequence). V shed 0 bases and J shed 1 base, with 11 bases lying between them. The source is a human donor in a cohort sampled during active COVID-19. J is TRBJ2-7 and V is TRBV5-5; D uncertain. The sequencing sample was made of peripheral blood. As DNA, the CDR3 is TGTGCCAGCAGCTTGGTGGGCCCCCGGTCCTACGAGCAGTACTTC. Translating gives CASSLVGPRSYEQYF.